The next 18 T cell receptor beta chains were all read from a single sample in a study of T cells in Graves' hyperthyroidism and ophthalmopathy. From RNA transcripts, TCR beta CDR3 regions were amplified. When the TCR CDR3 underwent first-round RT-PCR, the HTBI primer set was used. TCRdb re-analysed the multiplex PCR reads in MiXCR, keeping a single row per CDR3 protein. The table records a few hundred thousand distinct CDR3 sequences, around 14% of them present only once. Sequencing was carried out using blood. The receptors here all came from a woman between 18 and 29 years old with Graves' hyperthyroidism.

This clonotype showed up many times. This chain uses TRBV5-1 with TRBJ2-7; no reliable D call. This CDR3 region has 13 residues. The V gene's germline CDR1 is SGHRS and CDR2 YFSETQ. V was cut by 2 bases and J by 3 bases, with 9 bases left in between. The CDR3 nucleotides read TGCGCCAGCAGCTTCGGCCACGGCTACGAGCAGTACGTC. This gives the protein CASSFGHGYEQYV.

This clonotype has a count of ten or more. The V call is TRBV19, the J call TRBJ2-6; 7 bases match TRBD1. Germline V gene lookup returns CDR1 LNHDA and CDR2 SQIVND (reference sequence). This CDR3 is 16 amino acids long. V lost 7 bases, J lost 0 bases, and 6 bases stayed unmatched. This CDR3 is CASITGDNSGANVLTF. The CDR3, as DNA: TGTGCCAGTATAACAGGGGACAACTCTGGGGCCAACGTCCTGACTTTC.

This rearrangement joins TRBV5-1 to TRBJ2-5; possibly TRBD1 for D (5 bases). CDR3 length: 14 amino acids. The germline V gene encodes CDR1 SGHRS and CDR2 YFSETQ. V was pared by 4 bases and J by 5 bases, with 15 bases between. In DNA, the CDR3 is TGCGCCAGCAGCCGTAAACAGGTTTCCGAGACCCAGTACTTC. Translating it yields CASSRKQVSETQYF.

In its sample, this clonotype was seen many times. The genes are TRBV18 and TRBJ1-1; possible D gene TRBD1, 5 bases. There are 14 residues in the CDR3. Germline CDR1 KGHSH, CDR2 LQKENI. V was pared by 3 bases and J by 3 bases, with 11 bases between. CDR3 amino acids: CASSPPGGDTEAFF. CDR3 coding DNA: TGTGCCAGCTCACCCCCGGGAGGGGACACTGAAGCTTTCTTT.

Many counts were recorded for this clonotype. The gene calls are TRBV6-1 and TRBJ1-5, with TRBD1 matching 9 bases. J lost 5 bases, V lost 6 bases, and 2 bases had no gene match. CDR3 size: 13 residues. Germline CDR1 and CDR2: MNHNS and SASEGT. For the CDR3, the DNA is TGTGCCAGCAGAAGACAGGGGGATCAGCCCCAGCATTTT. This codes for CASRRQGDQPQHF.

This clonotype was seen more than once but under ten times. This chain's CDR3 is CATHEQGEKAFF. The CDR3 DNA is TGTGCCACGCACGAGCAGGGTGAGAAAGCTTTCTTT. The chain has TRBV6-1 and TRBJ1-1; tentatively, D is TRBD1 (5 bases). This CDR3 has 12 residues. Germline V lookup: CDR1 MNHNS, CDR2 SASEGT. V lost 10 bases and J 9 bases, leaving 18 bases between the germline ends.

CDR3: CSVAGQRYGYTF. The CDR3 DNA reads as TGCAGCGTTGCAGGACAGCGCTATGGCTACACCTTC. The chain carries TRBV29-1 and TRBJ1-2; weak D call: TRBD1 (6 bases). The CDR3 length is 12 residues. V was pared by 4 bases and J by 4 bases, with 10 bases between. Germline V gene sequence: CDR1 SQVTM, CDR2 ANQGSEA. The variable domain in full, completed from reference TRBV29-1 and TRBJ1-2, reads SAVISQKPSRDICQRGTSLTIQCQVDSQVTMMFWYRQQPGQSLTLIATANQGSEATYESGFVIDKFPISRPNLTFSTLTVSNMSPEDSSIYLCSVAGQRYGYTFGSGTRLTVV.

The chain employs TRBV30 and TRBJ1-4; D is undetermined. V gave up 5 bases and J gave up 5 bases, with 12 bases separating them. In germline, CDR1 is GTSNPN, CDR2 SVGIG (reference sequence). The CDR3 totals 13 residues. As DNA, the CDR3 is TGTGCCTGGGGCACCGGGGTAAATGAAAAACTGTTTTTT. It translates to CAWGTGVNEKLFF.

In its sample, this clonotype was seen many times. The chain has TRBV24-1 and TRBJ1-2; 8 bases align to TRBD1. The CDR3 has 16 amino acids. V lost 4 bases and J lost 2; bases outside the gene matches: 8. Germline assignment: CDR1 KGHDR and CDR2 SFDVKD. The CDR3 nucleotides are TGTGCCACCAGTGACTCAGGGACAGGCCTGAACTATGGCTACACCTTC. Its protein is CATSDSGTGLNYGYTF.

This clonotype was seen repeatedly, ten times or more. The chain recombines TRBV19 with TRBJ1-1; D is unresolved. This CDR3 region has 11 residues. Per the germline V gene, CDR1 is LNHDA and CDR2 is SQIVND (reference sequence). Trimming pared 6 bases from V and 6 bases from J, leaving 8 bases between. CDR3: CASRGLSEAFF. The CDR3 nucleotides are TGTGCCAGTAGGGGATTATCTGAAGCTTTCTTT.

This clonotype was counted at least ten times. The chain links TRBV2 to TRBJ2-7; 8 positions agree with TRBD1. Losses at the gene ends were 8 bases for V and 3 bases for J; bases not matched to a gene: 9. CDR3 length: 14 amino acids. Looked up from germline, CDR1 is SNHLY and CDR2 is FYNNEI. CDR3 in amino acids: CASRPRTGSYEQYF. CDR3 sequence (DNA): TGTGCCAGCCGCCCGAGGACAGGGAGCTACGAGCAGTACTTC.

This clonotype was detected many times. The V gene is TRBV2, the J gene TRBJ2-5; a possible D gene is TRBD2 (5 bases). This CDR3 spans 15 amino acids. V was shortened by 7 bases and J by 1 base, with 16 bases between the two germline ends. Germline-derived CDR1 and CDR2 are SNHLY and FYNNEI. DNA for the CDR3: TGTGCCAGCATGAAGTTCGCTAGCCCCCAAGAGACCCAGTACTTC. Its translation: CASMKFASPQETQYF.

The genes are TRBV6-6 and TRBJ2-3; 9 nucleotides agree with TRBD1. In germline, CDR1 is MNHNY, CDR2 SVGAGI (reference sequence). Unmatched junction bases numbered 18, after V lost 2 bases and J lost 3 bases. The CDR3 loop spans 20 amino acids. CDR3 region: CASSYPSPASSGTGTDTQYF. The CDR3 DNA reads TGTGCCAGCAGTTACCCATCACCCGCTTCCTCCGGGACAGGGACAGATACGCAGTATTTT.

This clonotype occurred many times. The rearrangement links TRBV20-1 to TRBJ2-5; 14 positions agree with TRBD2. Germline V gene lookup returns CDR1 DFQATT and CDR2 SNEGSKA (reference sequence). The CDR3 is 14 amino acids. With 6 bases clipped from V and 3 bases from J, the junction kept 3 bases outside the gene matches. CDR3 sequence: CSAKGLAGEETQYF. The CDR3 DNA reads TGCAGTGCCAAGGGACTAGCGGGAGAAGAGACCCAGTACTTC.

This clonotype was seen a handful of times. The genes are TRBV7-3 and TRBJ2-1, with 7 bases identical to TRBD1. Germline values: CDR1 SGHTA, CDR2 FQGTGA. The CDR3 totals 17 residues. After removal of 5 bases from V and 3 bases from J, the junction contained 13 bases not matched to a gene. The CDR3 DNA is TGTGCCAGCAGCCCCAGGACAGGAACCCCGAACTACAATGAGCAGTTCTTC. This translates into CASSPRTGTPNYNEQFF.

The V gene is TRBV19, the J gene TRBJ2-5; 8 nucleotides match TRBD1. V lost 5 bases, J lost 3 bases, and 5 bases stayed unmatched. The CDR3 extends over 14 amino acids. Per germline, CDR1 LNHDA and CDR2 SQIVND (reference sequence). The CDR3 DNA reads TGTGCCAGTAGTGCCACAGGGGGGAAAGAGACCCAGTACTTC. This sequence encodes CASSATGGKETQYF.

This clonotype came up a few times. The CDR3 reads CASSLGQIGELFF. DNA of the CDR3: TGTGCCAGCAGCCTAGGACAGATAGGGGAGCTGTTTTTT. V is TRBV4-2 and J is TRBJ2-2, with a tentative D call TRBD1 (6 bases). Looked up from germline, CDR1 is LGHNA and CDR2 is YNFKEQ. V lost 4 bases and J lost 8, with 11 bases in between. This CDR3 region has 13 residues.

The chain links TRBV7-3 to TRBJ1-1; TRBD1 matches at 9 bases. Germline CDR1 SGHTA, CDR2 FQGTGA. The length of the CDR3 is 13 residues. The junction had 3 bases not matched to a gene; V was cut back by 4 bases and J by 6 bases. The CDR3 here is CASSSDRGPEAFF. The CDR3 DNA follows: TGTGCCAGCAGCTCGGACAGGGGACCTGAAGCTTTCTTT. Full variable domain (outside the CDR3, taken from reference TRBV7-3 and TRBJ1-1): GAGVSQTPSNKVTEKGKYVELRCDPISGHTALYWYRQSLGQGPEFLIYFQGTGAADDSGLPNDRFFAVRPEGSVSTLKIQRTERGDSAVYLCASSSDRGPEAFFGQGTRLTVV.